A single sample gave rise to the 4 T cell receptor beta chains below, sequenced in a study of blood T cells in healthy people across ages. Combining a sample-barcoded 5' primer with a J-beta primer mix, a second PCR ran for about 6 to 11 cycles. TCRdb redid the calling of the 5' RACE reads with MiXCR, one entry per CDR3 protein. The table has about 1.1 million distinct CDR3 sequences, more than 30% seen once. What was sequenced was blood. These receptors came from a man between 18 and 29 years old in good health.

CDR3 amino acids: CSARVSAYEQFF. For the CDR3, the DNA is TGCAGTGCTAGGGTCTCAGCCTACGAGCAGTTCTTC. The genes are TRBV20-1 and TRBJ2-1; D gene unclear. CDR1 and CDR2 (germline): DFQATT, SNEGSKA (reference sequence). V gave up 3 bases and J gave up 10 bases, with 13 bases separating them. CDR3 length equals 12 residues.

The chain recombines TRBV20-1 with TRBJ2-4, with D possibly matching TRBD1 (7 bases). The J call may be mistaken, given a closer DNA end match to TRBJ2-7. The germline V gene encodes CDR1 DFQATT and CDR2 SNEGSKA (reference sequence). The length of the CDR3 is 12 residues. The CDR3 DNA is TGCAGTTTCTTGGACAGGAGGGACGAGCAGTACTTC. Its protein is CSFLDRRDEQYF.

This clonotype was seen only a few times. The rearrangement uses TRBV7-9 and TRBJ1-4; D remains ambiguous. CDR1 and CDR2 from the germline V gene are SEHNR and FQNEAQ (reference sequence). Trimming took off 7 bases at V and 7 bases at J, with 16 bases between the two ends. This CDR3 is 14 amino acids long. The CDR3: CASTGWDTPEKLFF. In DNA, the CDR3 is TGTGCCAGCACGGGGTGGGATACCCCTGAAAAACTGTTTTTT.

Many counts were recorded for this clonotype. The chain joins TRBV5-1 to TRBJ2-1; D unclear. Trimming left V 4 bases short and J 0 bases short, with 14 bases between. The CDR3 runs 16 residues. CDR1 is SGHRS, CDR2 YFSETQ, per germline. The CDR3 protein is CASSLQSASSYNEQFF. The CDR3 bases are TGCGCCAGCAGCCTTCAGAGTGCTAGCTCCTACAATGAGCAGTTCTTC.